A selection of T cell receptor beta chains follows, all from one sample in a study of cytomegalovirus exposure and HLA in healthy donors. Repertoires were generated with immunoSEQ multiplex PCR, while TCRdb's copy carries only in-frame clones and drops some. The table lists around 120,000 clones, around 86% of them singletons. The sample consisted of PBMCs. These receptors were collected from a man aged 18-30 years in good health and CMV-seronegative. The CDR3 runs from the conserved cysteine through the conserved F or W. Each record gives: clone size, J gene, V gene, D gene, CDR3 protein, CDR3 DNA. The D gene is left open where the match is weak. Part of the rows lack a size; the others show once, few, many or a class for expanded clones.

few,TRBJ2-1,TRBV2,-,CASELAARGEQFF,TGTGCCAGCGAACTAGCGGCCAGGGGGGAGCAGTTCTTC
-,TRBJ1-1,TRBV5-1,-,CASSKTVGGVDTEAFF,TGCGCCAGCAGCAAAACTGTTGGGGGGGTGGACACTGAAGCTTTCTTT
-,TRBJ1-4,TRBV7-9,-,CASSTVTATNEKLFF,TGTGCCAGCAGCACAGTGACAGCAACTAATGAAAAACTGTTTTTT
many,TRBJ1-1,TRBV6-5,TRBD1,CASSYSTGKNTEAFF,TGTGCCAGCAGTTACTCGACAGGGAAAAACACTGAAGCTTTCTTT
-,TRBJ2-4,TRBV6-5,TRBD2,CASSSGTSSANIQYF,TGTGCCAGCAGTTCCGGGACTAGCTCTGCCAACATTCAGTACTTC
-,TRBJ2-7,TRBV19,TRBD1,CASSIVTGDPEQYF,TGTGCCAGTAGTATCGTGACAGGGGACCCCGAGCAGTACTTC
-,TRBJ2-7,TRBV4-2,-,CASSQERQDSYEQYF,TGTGCCAGCAGCCAAGAGAGACAGGACTCCTACGAGCAGTACTTC
-,TRBJ1-2,TRBV27,-,CAPKARVGGRPNYGYTF,TGTGCCCCAAAGGCCCGAGTGGGGGGGCGGCCTAACTATGGCTACACCTTC
-,TRBJ2-5,TRBV7-2,-,CASGGRGGSQTQYF,TGTGCCAGCGGGGGCCGCGGGGGTAGTCAGACCCAGTACTTC
-,TRBJ2-1,TRBV13,TRBD2,CASSSPGLAGGPNYNEQFF,TGTGCCAGCAGCTCGCCGGGACTAGCGGGAGGGCCTAACTACAATGAGCAGTTCTTC
few,TRBJ1-5,TRBV27,TRBD1,CASSKTGLNQPQHF,TGTGCCAGCAGCAAGACAGGGCTTAATCAGCCCCAGCATTTT
-,TRBJ2-7,TRBV27,-,CASSFGQGGYEQYF,TGTGCCAGCAGTTTTGGGCAGGGTGGCTACGAGCAGTACTTC
once,TRBJ1-5,TRBV6-1,-,CASSEAGGNQPQHF,TGTGCCAGCAGTGAAGCGGGAGGGAATCAGCCCCAGCATTTT
-,TRBJ2-3,TRBV9,TRBD1,CASSQMDRETDTQYF,TGTGCCAGCAGCCAGATGGACAGGGAGACAGATACGCAGTATTTT
-,TRBJ2-1,TRBV11-2,TRBD1,CASSLEPFSGQGTDEQFF,TGTGCCAGCAGCTTAGAGCCTTTCTCGGGACAGGGGACCGATGAGCAGTTCTTC
-,TRBJ2-1,TRBV7-3,TRBD2,CASSLREDWSSGRMPSSYNEQFF,TGTGCCAGCAGCTTAAGAGAGGACTGGTCTAGCGGGAGGATGCCAAGCTCCTACAATGAGCAGTTCTTC
-,TRBJ2-3,TRBV7-6,TRBD2,CASSSGTSGGSTDTQYF,TGTGCCAGCAGCTCCGGGACTAGCGGGGGAAGCACAGATACGCAGTATTTT
-,TRBJ1-2,TRBV7-2,TRBD1,CASSLTGASNYGYTF,TGTGCCAGCAGCCTAACAGGGGCCTCTAACTATGGCTACACCTTC
-,TRBJ1-4,TRBV11-2,TRBD1,CASSLNRAGTGGEKLFF,TGTGCCAGCAGCTTAAATAGAGCCGGGACAGGGGGGGAAAAACTGTTTTTT
-,TRBJ1-4,TRBV27,TRBD1,CASSLGQGRKLFF,TGTGCCAGCAGTCTCGGACAGGGGCGAAAACTGTTTTTT
-,TRBJ1-5,TRBV7-9,-,CASSWGGSNQPQHF,TGTGCCAGCAGCTGGGGAGGTAGCAATCAGCCCCAGCATTTT
-,TRBJ2-1,TRBV6-1,-,CASSLPGYNEQFF,TGTGCCAGCAGTCTCCCGGGATACAATGAGCAGTTCTTC
-,TRBJ1-3,TRBV6-1,-,CASSEAHYVDTIYF,TGTGCCAGCAGTGAAGCGCACTACGTGGACACCATATATTTT
-,TRBJ2-7,TRBV13,TRBD2,CASSLEGSGGYEQYF,TGTGCCAGCAGCTTAGAAGGTAGCGGGGGCTACGAGCAGTACTTC
few,TRBJ2-1,TRBV7-9,-,CASSLLVASYNEQFF,TGTGCCAGCAGCTTACTAGTCGCCTCCTACAATGAGCAGTTCTTC
-,TRBJ1-5,TRBV29-1,TRBD1,CSVVTSGTGNQPQHF,TGCAGCGTTGTCACCTCCGGGACAGGGAATCAGCCCCAGCATTTT
-,TRBJ1-1,TRBV4-2,TRBD1,CASSPGQGEAFF,TGTGCCAGCAGCCCAGGACAGGGTGAAGCTTTCTTT
-,TRBJ1-2,TRBV7-2,TRBD1,CASSYRGAVLSGYTF,TGTGCCAGCAGCTACAGGGGGGCTGTTCTAAGTGGCTACACCTTC
-,TRBJ2-7,TRBV5-1,TRBD1,CASSQTTGANEQYF,TGCGCCAGCAGCCAGACGACAGGGGCCAACGAGCAGTACTTC
-,TRBJ2-2,TRBV2,TRBD1,CASRAGTGDTGELFF,TGTGCCAGCAGAGCCGGGACAGGGGACACCGGGGAGCTGTTTTTT
few,TRBJ2-1,TRBV6-6,TRBD2,CASRTGTSRGNEQFF,TGTGCCAGCAGAACCGGGACTAGTAGGGGTAATGAGCAGTTCTTC
-,TRBJ1-1,TRBV19,TRBD1,CASSILWTGTPTEAFF,TGTGCCAGTAGTATTCTTTGGACAGGAACCCCTACCGAAGCTTTCTTT
-,TRBJ2-3,TRBV5-1,TRBD1,CASSLVRTGGDTQYF,TGCGCCAGCAGCTTGGTTAGGACAGGGGGAGATACGCAGTATTTT
once,TRBJ1-5,TRBV23-1,-,CASSQSTGYSNQPQHF,TGCGCCAGCAGTCAATCAACCGGGTATAGCAATCAGCCCCAGCATTTT
-,TRBJ2-7,TRBV27,TRBD2,CASSPSGDPYEQYF,TGTGCCAGCAGCCCTAGCGGGGACCCCTACGAGCAGTACTTC
-,TRBJ2-3,TRBV27,-,CASSGQGPFGTQYF,TGTGCCAGCAGCGGCCAGGGGCCTTTTGGTACGCAGTATTTT
-,TRBJ2-7,TRBV5-6,TRBD2,CASSQRRLAGVDSYEQYF,TGTGCCAGCAGCCAGCGGAGGCTAGCGGGAGTGGATTCCTACGAGCAGTACTTC
-,TRBJ2-7,TRBV19,-,CASSIAAGETYEQYF,TGTGCCAGTAGTATTGCGGCAGGGGAGACCTACGAGCAGTACTTC
-,TRBJ2-5,TRBV5-1,TRBD2,CASSRSGTYQETQYF,TGCGCCAGCAGCCGGAGCGGGACGTACCAAGAGACCCAGTACTTC
-,TRBJ2-4,TRBV6-1,TRBD1,CASSGRTGSGNIQYF,TGTGCCAGCAGTGGACGGACAGGGTCTGGAAACATTCAGTACTTC